Listed below are T cell receptor beta chains from one sample, sequenced in a study of blood T cell repertoires in COVID-19. Data came from immunoSEQ multiplex PCR; TCRdb stores just in-frame clones and leaves some out. The table lists tens of thousands of clones, approximately 90% of them singletons, with more than 10% in the top ten. The sample comprised peripheral blood. The receptors originated from a man in his 70s with active or convalescent COVID-19. The conserved cysteine and the conserved F or W are not part of the CDR3 here. Each record gives: V gene, D gene, CDR3 protein. The D gene is left open where the match is weak.

>TRBV6-5|-
ASRREGPNEKLF
>TRBV7-6|-
ASSQRLQETQY
>TRBV4-2|TRBD2
ARSQDRPSGGGSTDTQY
>TRBV27|-
ASSLSGSGSPLH
>TRBV4-1|-
ASSQASYGYT
>TRBV18|TRBD1
ASSPPGQQETQY
>TRBV5-1|-
ASSSAATDTQY
>TRBV4-2|-
ASSQDGFGGAPSEQY
>TRBV3-1/TRBV3-2|-
ASSQGGNQPQH
>TRBV9|TRBD1
ASSPSTGAHPNNYGYT
>TRBV2|TRBD2
ASSLSGGAFYEQY
>TRBV5-1|TRBD1
ASRPGTGGTDTQY
>TRBV2|TRBD1
ASSGGQVSNQPQH
>TRBV14|-
ASSQRAAILNTEAF